These T cell receptor beta chains were read from a single sample in a study of shared clonotypes between healthy human individuals. Sequenced by immunoSEQ multiplex PCR; TCRdb stores in-frame clones only, minus some. Among a few million clones listed, around nine tenths were seen once. The sequencing input was naive CD4+ T cells sorted from blood. The receptors come from a man in his late teens or twenties in good health. The CDR3 runs from the conserved cysteine through the conserved F or W. A D gene is named only where the DNA matches it firmly. Expanded clones are given a class, and other clones once, few, many or no size at all.

cdr3_nt cdr3_aa clone_size j_call d_call v_call
TGTGCCAGCAGTGCCTTAGCGGGGGGGCTCACCGGGGAGCTGTTTTTT CASSALAGGLTGELFF NA TRBJ2-2 TRBD2 TRBV6-1
TGTGCCAGCAGCTACCCGGGGGGCACAGATACGCAGTATTTT CASSYPGGTDTQYF NA TRBJ2-3 NA TRBV5-6
TGTGCCAGCAGCACATGGCTTCGGGGGATGCAGCCCCAGCATTTT CASSTWLRGMQPQHF once TRBJ1-5 NA TRBV5-6
TGTGCCAGCAGTGACGGGACAGGGCTGTGGGGCTACACCTTC CASSDGTGLWGYTF NA TRBJ1-2 TRBD1 TRBV2
TGTGCCAGCAGCCTAGGTCCGGGTTTGGCTTTCTTT CASSLGPGLAFF few TRBJ1-1 NA TRBV11-2
TGTGCCAGCAGATTCGGGGCAGGGCGGCAAGAGACCCAGTACTTC CASRFGAGRQETQYF NA TRBJ2-5 NA TRBV7-8
TGTGCCAGTAGTATACTCGACAGGGGGAACTATGGCTACACCTTC CASSILDRGNYGYTF NA TRBJ1-2 TRBD1 TRBV19
TGTGCCAGCAGCTCCTTAGCGGGAGGGCCAGGAGATACGCAGTATTTT CASSSLAGGPGDTQYF NA TRBJ2-3 TRBD2 TRBV7-8
TGTGCCAGCAGCTTAGAAGGGGGGGCGGCAACTAATGAAAAACTGTTTTTT CASSLEGGAATNEKLFF NA TRBJ1-4 NA TRBV7-9
TGTGCCACCAGCAGAGATCAAGGAGGGTTGAACACCGGGGAGCTGTTTTTT CATSRDQGGLNTGELFF NA TRBJ2-2 NA TRBV15
TGTGCCAGCAGTCCCACAGGGGCTGGAAACACCATATATTTT CASSPTGAGNTIYF NA TRBJ1-3 TRBD1 TRBV6-5
TGTGCCAGCAGTTCTAACAGGGAGGTCAATGAGCAGTTCTTC CASSSNREVNEQFF NA TRBJ2-1 NA TRBV27
TGTGCCAGCAGTCAGGAACAGGGGTCCTACGAGCAGTACTTC CASSQEQGSYEQYF once TRBJ2-7 TRBD1 TRBV2
TGTGCCACGGGACAGCCTGCCTACGAGCAGTACTTC CATGQPAYEQYF NA TRBJ2-7 TRBD1 TRBV6-1
TGTGCCTGGAGCGGGGGAGAGTACAATGAGCAGTTCTTC CAWSGGEYNEQFF NA TRBJ2-1 NA TRBV30
TGTGCCACTGAGCTGCTGACTGAAGCTTTCTTT CATELLTEAFF NA TRBJ1-1 NA TRBV7-9
TGTGCCAGCAGTTTGGGGGGGGCGAATTACAACTATGGCTACACCTTC CASSLGGANYNYGYTF once TRBJ1-2 NA TRBV28
TGCGCCAGCAGCCTAAGAGGACTAGCGGGAGGCCAGCGCGGGGAGCTGTTTTTT CASSLRGLAGGQRGELFF once TRBJ2-2 TRBD2 TRBV4-3
TGTGCCAGCAGCCCCTCGGCGGGGCTTGGCACCGGGGAGCTGTTTTTT CASSPSAGLGTGELFF NA TRBJ2-2 NA TRBV5-4
TGTGCCAGCAGCGTAGACCCAGTCGCTCAGCCCCAGCATTTT CASSVDPVAQPQHF NA TRBJ1-5 NA TRBV9
TGTGCCAGCAGCTTAGTGTCAGGGACTTCTCCGGGGAATGAAAAACTGTTTTTT CASSLVSGTSPGNEKLFF NA TRBJ1-4 NA TRBV7-8
TGCGCCAGCAGCTTGGGGACAGGGACATTCTACGAGCAGTACTTC CASSLGTGTFYEQYF NA TRBJ2-7 TRBD1 TRBV5-1